This T cell receptor beta chain was sequenced during a study of shared clonotypes between healthy human individuals. This clone was observed a handful of times. Researchers ran the assay at a deep level. Assay used: immunoSEQ multiplex PCR; TCRdb lists only in-frame clones, some missing. Counted here are roughly 490,000 clones, 65% to 80% occurring once; the ten biggest clones make up more than 10%. V gave up 2 bases and J gave up 3 bases; unmatched junction bases: 3. From germline, CDR1 is KGHSY and CDR2 FQNENV. CDR3 size: 14 residues. The receptor's source is a middle-aged woman in good health. Some clones in this sample may be carry-over from other donors' samples. Material for sequencing was PBMCs. This chain connects TRBV16 to TRBJ1-1; 7 nucleotides match TRBD1. Here the CDR3 reads CASSQRDRHTEAFF. In nucleotides, the CDR3 is TGTGCCAGCAGCCAAAGGGACAGACACACTGAAGCTTTCTTT.